Listed below are T cell receptor beta chains from one sample, sequenced in a study of blood T cell repertoires in COVID-19. TCRdb's copy holds only in-frame clones and misses some; the assay was immunoSEQ multiplex PCR. This sample has more than 350,000 clones; roughly 88% occur once, and the top ten carry about 1.5%. The sample consisted of PBMCs or T cells enriched from blood (not recorded which). The receptors were gathered from a woman between 18 and 29 years old who had been exposed to COVID-19. CDR3s leave out the opening cysteine and the closing phenylalanine or tryptophan. A D gene is named only where the DNA matches it firmly.

d_gene	v_gene	CDR3aa
.	TRBV10-1	ASRAQENTEAF
TRBD1	TRBV27	ASSLTGYDGYT
TRBD1	TRBV4-1	ASSTGGLETQY
.	TRBV19	ATNPHTRTGFFEKLF
.	TRBV5-1	ASSLGLATEEQY
TRBD1	TRBV3-1/TRBV3-2	ASSQDRGNPYEQY
TRBD1	TRBV10-3	AISESRTGNNQPQH
TRBD1	TRBV11-2	AVQMEDRVSKYGYT
.	TRBV5-1	ASSLDSSTDTQY
.	TRBV7-2	ASSLAGAARAKLF
TRBD1	TRBV6-5	ASSRDRGGNQPQH
.	TRBV5-6	ASSVGQPEQY
TRBD2	TRBV7-2	ASSLQAGGPRNEQF
.	TRBV7-9	ASSPQGLPTYEQY
TRBD2	TRBV19	ASSTLAGAIQLDEQF
.	TRBV5-6	ASSLSRYEQY
TRBD2	TRBV18	ASSPRLADSYEQY
.	TRBV6-5	ASNSFFSGANVLT
.	TRBV18	ASSPRQSSGANVLT
TRBD2	TRBV4-1	ASSQDVASGTSTDTQY
TRBD2	TRBV28	ASRLAGGLYEQY
TRBD1	TRBV2	ASSDRGSWGDTEAF
.	TRBV11-2	ASSLTGDYEQY
TRBD1	TRBV29-1	SVGGQGNKQF
.	TRBV11-2	ASSYSVGSYNEQF
.	TRBV7-8	ASSLPGFNEQF
.	TRBV5-1	ASSLDPSLNTGELF
.	TRBV4-3	ASSQDRYGSGNTIY
.	TRBV7-3	ASSFSSDYNEQF
TRBD1	TRBV10-3	AISDGTGSQETQY
.	TRBV7-2	ASSLGGGHEKLF
.	TRBV11-2	ASSSQKNTEAF
.	TRBV30	AWSAWTALNYGYT
TRBD1	TRBV18	ASSPQDRAGDGYT
TRBD2	TRBV7-8	ASSRTSGKADTQY
.	TRBV15	ATSFGGGGAMNTEAF
TRBD2	TRBV6-5	ASIGRLAGTGELF
.	TRBV5-6	ASGRGRWLDTQY
TRBD2	TRBV28	ATSGGGYYNEQF
TRBD2	TRBV19	ASSIRGGPDTQY
.	TRBV4-2	ASSQDSGSGNTIY
.	TRBV27	ASSLDTLSSYNEQF
.	TRBV19	ASGAGHSSGANVLT
.	TRBV19	ASSPTDSSYNEQF
TRBD1	TRBV6-5	ASSNSGGSYGYT
TRBD2	TRBV13	ASGGGTQETQY
.	TRBV7-2	ASSLRSSSSYEQY
.	TRBV24-1	ASSPRGSYNEQF
.	TRBV28	ASSVIASRYNEQF
TRBD1	TRBV19	ATAPGTGGYNEQF
TRBD2	TRBV6-2/TRBV6-3	ASSYSTSGGDFPEQF
.	TRBV7-9	ASSLGLNQPQH
TRBD2	TRBV7-6	ASSLEGVAGPEQY
.	TRBV7-9	ASSVGAVEAF